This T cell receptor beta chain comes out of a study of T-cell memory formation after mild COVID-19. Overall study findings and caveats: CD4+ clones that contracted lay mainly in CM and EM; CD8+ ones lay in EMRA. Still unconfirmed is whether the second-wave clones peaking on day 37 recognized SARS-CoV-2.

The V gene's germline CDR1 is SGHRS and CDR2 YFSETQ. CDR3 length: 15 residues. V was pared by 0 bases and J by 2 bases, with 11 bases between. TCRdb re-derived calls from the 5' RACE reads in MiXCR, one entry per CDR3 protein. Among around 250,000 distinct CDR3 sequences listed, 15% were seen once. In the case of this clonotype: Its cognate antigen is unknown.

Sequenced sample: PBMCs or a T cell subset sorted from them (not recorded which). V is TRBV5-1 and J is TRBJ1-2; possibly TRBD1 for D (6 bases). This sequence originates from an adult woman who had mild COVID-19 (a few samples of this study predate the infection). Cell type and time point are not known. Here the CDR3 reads CASSLEGGNNYGYTF. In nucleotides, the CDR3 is TGCGCCAGCAGCTTGGAAGGGGGTAACAACTATGGCTACACCTTC.